The 15 T cell receptor beta chains below all came from one sample that was sequenced in a study of HIV-infected patients and healthy controls. Antiretroviral therapy had run roughly three months, about 14 weeks, before follow-up blood collection. The repertoire came from unfractionated whole blood and reflected all unsorted peripheral T cells. Reverse transcription used 450 to 500 ng RNA and constant-region primers for alpha and beta. Each of the alpha and beta chains got its own library through chain-specific third strand synthesis with indices. One entry per CDR3 protein results from TCRdb running MiXCR on the 5' RACE reads. The sample shows 6,400 or so distinct CDR3 sequences, over 7% of them seen only once. Sequenced here: blood, sampled during antiretroviral therapy. The source of these receptors is an adult with HIV infection.

This clonotype appeared many times. The chain combines TRBV28 with TRBJ1-1; no clear D gene. Germline assignment: CDR1 MDHEN and CDR2 SYDVKM. Trimming pared 5 bases from V and 1 base from J, leaving 14 bases between. The CDR3 spans 15 residues. The CDR3 DNA follows: TGTGCCAGCAGTCCATACGGAGATGGGAACACTGAAGCTTTCTTT. It translates to CASSPYGDGNTEAFF.

This clonotype has at least ten counts. This rearrangement joins TRBV2 to TRBJ2-2; unclear D gene. The CDR3 sequence is 14 residues long. Germline-derived CDR1 and CDR2 are SNHLY and FYNNEI. Between the trimmed V and J ends, which lost 6 bases and 0 bases, there was a span of 8 bases. CDR3 in amino acids: CASRPGANTGELFF. The CDR3 DNA reads TGTGCCAGCAGACCCGGTGCGAACACCGGGGAGCTGTTTTTT. The full variable domain, its missing parts supplied by reference TRBV2 and TRBJ2-2, is EPEVTQTPSHQVTQMGQEVILRCVPISNHLYFYWYRQILGQKVEFLVSFYNNEISEKSEIFDDQFSVERPDGSNFTLKIRSTKLEDSAMYFCASRPGANTGELFFGEGSRLTVL.

By proportion, this clonotype is medium-sized. The chain joins TRBV7-9 to TRBJ1-1; possibly TRBD1 for D (5 bases). V shed 8 bases and J shed 5 bases, with 15 bases lying between them. This CDR3 contains 13 residues. CDR1 is SEHNR, CDR2 FQNEAQ, per germline (reference sequence). CDR3 protein: CASFEGRETEAFF. Here the CDR3 DNA reads TGTGCCAGCTTCGAGGGGCGGGAGACTGAAGCTTTCTTT.

Judged by abundance, this clonotype is medium-sized. The V call is TRBV4-3, the J call TRBJ1-1, with 7 bases lining up with TRBD1. The CDR3 sequence is 17 residues long. The V segment lost 6 bases and the J segment 2 bases; nucleotides outside the gene matches: 15. CDR1 and CDR2 from the germline V gene are LGHNA and YSLEER. CDR3 residues: CASRLGNGQELNTEAFF. The CDR3 DNA reads TGCGCCAGCAGACTCGGTAATGGACAGGAGCTCAACACTGAAGCTTTCTTT.

The gene calls are TRBV28 and TRBJ1-1; no definite D call. Germline-derived CDR1 and CDR2 are MDHEN and SYDVKM. CDR3 length: 12 amino acids. V was cut by 11 bases and J by 0 bases, with 10 bases left in between. The CDR3 loop reads CACREMNTEAFF. The CDR3 nucleotides read TGTGCCTGCCGAGAGATGAACACTGAAGCTTTCTTT.

By its share, this clonotype is medium-sized. The V call is TRBV5-5, the J call TRBJ2-1; maybe TRBD2 (7 bases). CDR1 SGHKS and CDR2 YYEKEE come from the germline V gene (reference sequence). The CDR3 is made up of 13 amino acids. Trimming left V 4 bases short and J 5 bases short, with 10 bases between. As DNA, the CDR3 is TGTGCCAGCAGCCGGGGGGCCCACAATGAGCAGTTCTTC. Translating gives CASSRGAHNEQFF.

This clonotype appeared many times. The V call is TRBV2, the J call TRBJ1-5; the D gene is possibly TRBD1 (5 bases). V dropped 4 bases and J dropped 11 bases, with 15 bases sitting between them. Germline CDR1 SNHLY, CDR2 FYNNEI. This CDR3 contains 13 residues. CDR3 sequence reads: CASSGGTELAQHF. As DNA, the CDR3 is TGTGCCAGCAGTGGAGGGACGGAACTAGCCCAGCATTTT.

There are a few counts of this clonotype. This rearrangement joins TRBV5-4 to TRBJ2-7; D not resolved. V lost 0 bases and J lost 3, with 19 bases in between. This CDR3 has 17 residues. Germline V lookup: CDR1 SGHNT, CDR2 YYREEE (reference sequence). The CDR3 coding sequence is TGTGCCAGCAGCTTGGCCGTTAATTGGCCGGAAAGCTACGAGCAGTACTTC. As protein: CASSLAVNWPESYEQYF.

The chain couples TRBV12-3 or TRBV12-4 to TRBJ1-6, with no clear D. V lost 1 base and J lost 6, with 7 bases in between. CDR3 size: 14 residues. CDR3: CASSLGASNSPLHF. Here the CDR3 DNA reads TGTGCCAGCAGTTTAGGGGCTTCTAATTCACCCCTCCACTTT.

This clonotype was picked up many times. The rearrangement uses TRBV29-1 and TRBJ2-7; D is possibly TRBD2 (6 bases). There are 14 residues in the CDR3. V was trimmed by 6 bases and J by 0 bases, leaving 15 bases between them. CDR1 SQVTM and CDR2 ANQGSEA come from the germline V gene. CDR3 DNA sequence: TGCAGCGTGGTACCAGGAGGGAGCTCCTACGAGCAGTACTTC. Translated, it gives CSVVPGGSSYEQYF.

The chain joins TRBV19 to TRBJ2-1, with D possibly being TRBD1 or TRBD2 (5 bases each). Germline V gives CDR1 LNHDA, CDR2 SQIVND (reference sequence). The CDR3 sequence is 16 residues long. Trimming took off 2 bases at V and 5 bases at J, with 16 bases between the two ends. The CDR3 here is CASSITGEGIHNEQFF. The DNA for the CDR3 is TGTGCCAGTAGTATAACAGGCGAGGGGATACACAATGAGCAGTTCTTC.

By its share, this clonotype is medium-sized. The rearrangement joins TRBV2 to TRBJ1-1; D not resolved. The CDR3 extends over 13 amino acids. The V end was cut by 8 bases, the J end by 4 bases, with 14 bases between. Germline V gene sequence: CDR1 SNHLY, CDR2 FYNNEI. The DNA of the CDR3 is TGTGCCAGCGGCGGGTCTCCCTTCACTGAAGCTTTCTTT. Translated, it gives CASGGSPFTEAFF. The full variable domain, its missing parts supplied by reference TRBV2 and TRBJ1-1, is EPEVTQTPSHQVTQMGQEVILRCVPISNHLYFYWYRQILGQKVEFLVSFYNNEISEKSEIFDDQFSVERPDGSNFTLKIRSTKLEDSAMYFCASGGSPFTEAFFGQGTRLTVV.

By proportion, this clonotype is medium-sized. The rearrangement links TRBV12-3 or TRBV12-4 to TRBJ2-3; D gene unclear. The CDR3 sequence is 14 residues long. Trimming removed 6 bases at V and 1 base at J, with 11 bases between. CDR3 DNA sequence: TGTGCCAGCAGCGATGGAGTACGCACAGATACGCAGTATTTT. Protein product: CASSDGVRTDTQYF.

In its sample, this clonotype was seen many times. The chain combines TRBV6-5 with TRBJ1-5; D is ambiguous. Germline V CDR1 and CDR2: MNHEY, SVGAGI. V was cut by 6 bases and J by 0 bases, with 6 bases left in between. The CDR3 contains 13 residues. The CDR3: CASREVSNQPQHF. The CDR3 bases are TGTGCCAGCAGGGAGGTTAGCAATCAGCCCCAGCATTTT.

This clonotype was detected ten times or more. V and J are TRBV11-1 and TRBJ2-1; D tentatively reads TRBD1 or TRBD2 (6 bases each). Germline V gene lookup returns CDR1 SGHAT and CDR2 FQDESV (reference sequence). Trimming removed 1 base at V and 7 bases at J, with 11 bases between. CDR3 size: 14 residues. The CDR3 coding sequence is TGTGCCAGCAGCTTAGAGGGGGGTGTGAATGAGCAGTTCTTC. Its protein is CASSLEGGVNEQFF.